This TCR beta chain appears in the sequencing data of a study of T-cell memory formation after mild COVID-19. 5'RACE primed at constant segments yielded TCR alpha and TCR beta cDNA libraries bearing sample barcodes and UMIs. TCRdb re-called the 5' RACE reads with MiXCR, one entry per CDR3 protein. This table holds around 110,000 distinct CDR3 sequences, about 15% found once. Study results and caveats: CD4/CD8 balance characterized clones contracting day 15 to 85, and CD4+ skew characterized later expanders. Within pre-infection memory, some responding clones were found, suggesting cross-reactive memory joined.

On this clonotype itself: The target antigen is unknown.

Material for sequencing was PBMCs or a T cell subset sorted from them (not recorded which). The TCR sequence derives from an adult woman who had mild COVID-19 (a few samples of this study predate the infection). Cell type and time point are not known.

The CDR3 nucleotides are TGCAGTGCTTACCGTACCGATAACACTGAAGCTTTCTTT. Amino acids: CSAYRTDNTEAFF. The chain has TRBV20-1 and TRBJ1-1; the D is unclear. CDR3 length equals 13 residues. Germline V lookup: CDR1 DFQATT, CDR2 SNEGSKA (reference sequence). V lost 5 bases and J lost 2, with 12 bases in between.